A single sample gave rise to the 16 T cell receptor beta chains below, sequenced in a study of blood T cell repertoires in COVID-19. The protocol was immunoSEQ multiplex PCR, while the TCRdb copy is restricted to in-frame clones and leaves out a portion. Here the sample spans approximately 270,000 clones, 70% to 90% being singletons. Sample: PBMCs or T cells enriched from blood (not recorded which). The receptor source for this set is a middle-aged man who had recovered from COVID-19.

The chain couples TRBV4-3 to TRBJ2-7; a weak D match, TRBD1 (6 bases). This CDR3 contains 17 residues. Germline CDR1 LGHNA, CDR2 YSLEER. The V gene lost 3 bases and the J gene lost 5 bases, with 23 bases spanning the gap. CDR3 nucleotides: TGCGCCAGCAGCCAGCGGACCCGGTGGGGGCCCAGGGACGAGCAGTACTTC. Encoded protein: CASSQRTRWGPRDEQYF.

The chain carries TRBV28 and TRBJ1-5; no firm D call. Between the trimmed V and J ends, which lost 4 bases and 3 bases, there was a span of 13 bases. Germline-derived CDR1 and CDR2 are MDHEN and SYDVKM. The CDR3 spans 15 residues. The CDR3 DNA sequence: TGTGCCAGCAGTTCAACTGACACCTTCAATCAGCCCCAGCATTTT. This sequence encodes CASSSTDTFNQPQHF. Based on the CDR3 plus reference TRBV28 and TRBJ1-5, the full variable domain is DVKVTQSSRYLVKRTGEKVFLECVQDMDHENMFWYRQDPGLGLRLIYFSYDVKMKEKGDIPEGYSVSREKKERFSLILESASTNQTSMYLCASSSTDTFNQPQHFGDGTRLSIL.

This clone was observed once. CDR3 protein: CASSLDGEHNEQFF. CDR3 bases: TGTGCCAGCAGCTTGGACGGGGAACACAATGAGCAGTTCTTC. J is TRBJ2-1 and V is TRBV11-3, with D perhaps matching TRBD2 (5 bases). CDR1 SGHNT and CDR2 YENEEA come from the germline V gene. Trimming pared 3 bases from V and 5 bases from J, leaving 11 bases between. The CDR3 contains 14 residues.

The chain couples TRBV5-1 to TRBJ1-1; the D is unclear. This CDR3 is built from 15 residues. Germline CDR1 and CDR2: SGHRS and YFSETQ. The ends were cut back, 1 base at V and 4 bases at J, with 14 bases in the middle. CDR3 coding DNA: TGCGCCAGCAGCTTGAGCGCAGCCCCGGGCACTGAAGCTTTCTTT. Amino acid sequence: CASSLSAAPGTEAFF.

The chain uses TRBV3-1 (or the pseudogene TRBV3-2) and TRBJ2-3; possibly TRBD1 for D (5 bases). This CDR3 spans 17 amino acids. V lost 1 base, J lost 0 bases, and 14 bases lay in between. Germline V gene data show CDR1 as LGHDT and CDR2 as YNNKEL (reference sequence). For the CDR3, the DNA is TGTGCCAGCAGCCAAGCTTGGGGCCCGCCTAGCACAGATACGCAGTATTTT. Protein product: CASSQAWGPPSTDTQYF.

The chain recombines TRBV10-3 with TRBJ2-1; 8 nucleotides line up with TRBD2. This CDR3 comprises 15 residues. CDR1 is ENHRY, CDR2 SYGVKD, per germline. V was pared by 10 bases and J by 8 bases, with 16 bases of the junction left unmatched. The CDR3 nucleotides are TGTGCCACCAAAACCGGGGGGGCTTTTCTCTATGAGCAGTTCTTC. Its translation is CATKTGGAFLYEQFF.

Note on this clone: The sample contains more than one DNA sequence encoding this CDR3. The chain uses TRBV30 and TRBJ2-5; 7 bases line up with TRBD2. The V gene's germline CDR1 is GTSNPN and CDR2 SVGIG (reference sequence). CDR3 length: 12 amino acids. The V segment lost 3 bases and the J segment 5 bases; nucleotides outside the gene matches: 3. The CDR3 loop is CAWSPGGETQYF. The CDR3 nucleotides are TGTGCCTGGAGCCCCGGGGGGGAGACCCAGTACTTC. Together with reference TRBV30 and TRBJ2-5, the CDR3 gives the full variable domain: SQTIHQWPATLVQPVGSPLSLECTVEGTSNPNLYWYRQAAGRGLQLLFYSVGIGQISSEVPQNLSASRPQDRQFILSSKKLLLSDSGFYLCAWSPGGETQYFGPGTRLLVL.

This rearrangement joins TRBV30 to TRBJ1-1; no firm D call. The CDR3 extends over 12 amino acids. V gave up 0 bases and J gave up 10 bases, with 12 bases separating them. Germline loops: CDR1 GTSNPN, CDR2 SVGIG (reference sequence). DNA for the CDR3: TGTGCCTGGAGTGTATCGGGTTGGAGAGCTTTCTTT. Translation gives CAWSVSGWRAFF.

This sequence joins TRBV4-2 and TRBJ1-2, with 7 bases fitting TRBD1. Germline V lookup: CDR1 LGHNA, CDR2 YNFKEQ. V lost 1 base to trimming and J lost 4 bases; unmatched junction nucleotides: 9. The length of the CDR3 is 16 residues. As DNA, the CDR3 is TGTGCCAGCAGCCAAGTTTGGACAGGCAAACCCTATGGCTACACCTTC. Translation: CASSQVWTGKPYGYTF.

Only one count was recorded for this clone. The chain uses TRBV14 and TRBJ2-7, with D possibly matching TRBD2 (5 bases). Germline assignment: CDR1 SGHDN and CDR2 FVKESK. The CDR3 consists of 19 residues. Trimming pared 0 bases from V and 5 bases from J, leaving 26 bases between. CDR3 DNA: TGTGCCAGCAGCCAAGATCTTGCGGAGGCAGCGACCCTTTTCCACGAGCAGTACTTC. This translates into CASSQDLAEAATLFHEQYF.

The chain uses TRBV6-5 and TRBJ2-1, with a weak D call TRBD2 (5 bases). Germline CDR1 is MNHEY and CDR2 is SVGAGI. V was shortened by 10 bases and J by 9 bases, with 19 bases between the two germline ends. This CDR3 is built from 13 residues. This CDR3 reads CATTRGPEVEQFF. In DNA form, the CDR3 reads TGTGCCACCACCCGAGGCCCGGAGGTTGAGCAGTTCTTC.

The gene calls are TRBV19 and TRBJ2-6; no clear D. V was pared by 5 bases and J by 9 bases, with 11 bases between. The CDR3 runs 13 residues. Looked up from germline, CDR1 is LNHDA and CDR2 is SQIVND (reference sequence). The chain's CDR3 is CASSPLRVNVLTF. In DNA form, the CDR3 reads TGTGCCAGTAGTCCGCTCCGGGTCAACGTCCTGACTTTC.

CDR3 region: CASSVRASGIANEQFF. The DNA of the CDR3 is TGTGCCAGCAGTGTAAGGGCTAGCGGGATAGCCAATGAGCAGTTCTTC. This chain joins TRBV2 and TRBJ2-1; 9 bases are shared with TRBD2. With 4 bases clipped from V and 6 bases from J, the junction kept 10 bases outside the gene matches. The germline V gene has CDR1 SNHLY and CDR2 FYNNEI. This CDR3 is built from 16 residues.

The chain is built from TRBV7-2 and TRBJ2-1, with TRBD2 matching 9 bases. V trimming: 0 bases; J trimming: 0 bases; junction bases outside the gene matches: 0. Germline V gives CDR1 SGHTA, CDR2 FQGNSA. The CDR3 extends over 16 amino acids. CDR3 in DNA: TGTGCCAGCAGCTTAGCTAGCGGGGGCTCCTACAATGAGCAGTTCTTC. Protein product: CASSLASGGSYNEQFF. Variable domain in full (rest from reference TRBV7-2 and TRBJ2-1): GAGVSQSPSNKVTEKGKDVELRCDPISGHTALYWYRQSLGQGLEFLIYFQGNSAPDKSGLPSDRFSAERTGGSVSTLTIQRTQQEDSAVYLCASSLASGGSYNEQFFGPGTRLTVL.

V and J are TRBV2 and TRBJ2-7; 7 bases match TRBD1. The junction had 7 bases not matched to a gene; V was cut back by 8 bases and J by 3 bases. The V gene's germline CDR1 is SNHLY and CDR2 FYNNEI. This CDR3 contains 13 residues. Written as DNA, the CDR3 is TGTGCCAGCCGAAGGGACAGATACTACGAGCAGTACTTC. This encodes CASRRDRYYEQYF.

The CDR3 sequence is CASSQVVAAPYEQYF. CDR3 coding DNA: TGCGCCAGCAGCCAAGTGGTAGCGGCACCCTACGAGCAGTACTTC. V and J are TRBV4-1 and TRBJ2-7; maybe TRBD2 (6 bases). The germline V and J ends were trimmed by 1 base and 2 bases, with 12 bases remaining between them. The CDR3 runs 15 residues. CDR1 is MGHRA and CDR2 is YSYEKL in the germline V gene.